The 15 T cell receptor beta chains reported below all come from one sample, sequenced in a study of technical replicates of blood from a few donors. The table came from immunoSEQ multiplex PCR; TCRdb's copy has only in-frame clones and leaves some out. The sample includes about 88,000 clones, 85% to 95% of them seen just once. Sequenced sample: T cells isolated from PBMCs. All receptors derive from a human donor in good health.

V gene TRBV5-1 combines with J gene TRBJ2-7, with 7 bases that match TRBD1. Germline V gives CDR1 SGHRS, CDR2 YFSETQ. The CDR3 is 15 residues long. After removal of 2 bases from V and 0 bases from J, the junction contained 5 bases not matched to a gene. The CDR3 loop is CASSFYRDSSYEQYF. For the CDR3, the DNA is TGCGCCAGCAGCTTTTACCGGGACAGCTCCTACGAGCAGTACTTC.

The rearrangement uses TRBV29-1 and TRBJ2-2; tentative D call: TRBD2 (6 bases). Trimming took off 7 bases at V and 2 bases at J, with 17 bases between the two ends. This CDR3 is 15 amino acids long. Germline-derived CDR1 and CDR2 are SQVTM and ANQGSEA. In DNA, the CDR3 is TGCAGCGCTACTACCGGGACTGGAAACACCGGGGAGCTGTTTTTT. This gives the protein CSATTGTGNTGELFF.

This clone was counted once. This sequence joins TRBV7-9 and TRBJ2-7; perhaps TRBD2 as D (7 bases). The CDR3 spans 15 residues. Germline CDR1 is SEHNR and CDR2 is FQNEAQ (reference sequence). V was shortened by 3 bases and J by 2 bases, with 14 bases between the two germline ends. The CDR3 DNA is TGTGCCAGCAGCTTTGCGGGGGCAGGGGCCTACGAGCAGTACTTC. This gives the protein CASSFAGAGAYEQYF.

This chain links TRBV27 with TRBJ2-2; 11 bases are shared with TRBD2. In germline, CDR1 is MNHEY, CDR2 SMNVEV (reference sequence). The ends lost 4 bases at V and 3 bases at J; junction bases unmatched: 7. CDR3 length: 17 amino acids. The CDR3 DNA sequence: TGTGCCAGCAGTTATCGTAGCGGGGGGGCTCACACCGGGGAGCTGTTTTTT. Translating gives CASSYRSGGAHTGELFF.

The chain joins TRBV10-3 to TRBJ2-3; 8 nucleotides agree with TRBD2. The length of the CDR3 is 17 residues. Germline V gives CDR1 ENHRY, CDR2 SYGVKD. With V trimmed by 2 bases and J by 1 base, 8 bases remained unmatched. CDR3 DNA: TGTGCCATCAGTGAGCCGGGACTAGAAGTAGGCACAGATACGCAGTATTTT. Residues: CAISEPGLEVGTDTQYF.

The chain couples TRBV10-2 to TRBJ2-7; TRBD1 aligns across 7 bases. In germline, CDR1 is WSHSY, CDR2 SAAADI. Germline trimming cut 6 bases from V and 0 bases from J; bases unmatched to any gene: 5. The length of the CDR3 is 14 residues. The CDR3 is CASSPGQTSYEQYF. The DNA of the CDR3 is TGCGCCAGCAGCCCGGGACAGACCTCCTACGAGCAGTACTTC.

The chain links TRBV19 to TRBJ1-5; unclear D gene. CDR1 and CDR2 from the germline V gene are LNHDA and SQIVND (reference sequence). The CDR3 spans 15 residues. Trimming took off 10 bases at V and 2 bases at J, with 18 bases between the two ends. The CDR3 nucleotides read TGTGCCACTAATAAAGGAGGGTTGGGCAATCAGCCCCAGCATTTT. It yields the protein CATNKGGLGNQPQHF.

The CDR3 DNA sequence: TGTGCCAGCAGTGAGACTCTAGCGGGGAGGGGTAATGAGCAGTTCTTC. Its protein is CASSETLAGRGNEQFF. V and J are TRBV6-1 and TRBJ2-1, with 9 bases lining up with TRBD2. The germline gives CDR1 MNHNS, CDR2 SASEGT. The ends lost 3 bases at V and 7 bases at J; junction bases unmatched: 10. The length of the CDR3 is 16 residues.

This clone is a singleton in its sample. This chain links TRBV25-1 with TRBJ2-1; 9 bases align to TRBD2. CDR3 size: 16 residues. The V and J ends lost 1 base and 3 bases, in that order; junction bases with no gene match: 4. The V gene's germline CDR1 is MGHDK and CDR2 SYGVNS. This chain's CDR3 is CASSESPTSGYNEQFF. The CDR3 DNA is TGTGCCAGCAGTGAATCCCCGACTAGCGGCTACAATGAGCAGTTCTTC.

V usage is TRBV7-9 and J usage is TRBJ2-2, with 9 positions matching TRBD1. Germline CDR1 is SEHNR and CDR2 is FQNEAQ (reference sequence). CDR3 length: 16 residues. V lost 1 base to trimming and J lost 4 bases; unmatched junction nucleotides: 4. CDR3: CASSLGTGVTTGELFF. In DNA, the CDR3 is TGTGCCAGCAGCTTAGGGACAGGGGTGACCACCGGGGAGCTGTTTTTT. Variable domain in full (rest from reference TRBV7-9 and TRBJ2-2): DTGVSQNPRHKITKRGQNVTFRCDPISEHNRLYWYRQTLGQGPEFLTYFQNEAQLEKSRLLSDRFSAERPKGSFSTLEIQRTEQGDSAMYLCASSLGTGVTTGELFFGEGSRLTVL.

The chain uses TRBV25-1 and TRBJ1-4; D is possibly TRBD1 (6 bases). The V end lost 4 bases, the J end lost 6 bases, and 18 bases lay between the germline ends. This CDR3 contains 16 residues. CDR1 MGHDK and CDR2 SYGVNS come from the germline V gene. The CDR3, as DNA: TGTGCCAGCAGTGCCCTCGGTCAGGGGATACATGAAAAACTGTTTTTT. This translates into CASSALGQGIHEKLFF.

V is TRBV11-3 and J is TRBJ1-1; D uncertain. Germline V gene data show CDR1 as SGHNT and CDR2 as YENEEA. CDR3 length: 16 residues. Trimming took 1 base from V and 3 from J, leaving 15 bases between them. CDR3 DNA sequence: TGTGCCAGCAGCTTAGCGACGTGGGCAGAGTACACTGAAGCTTTCTTT. It is translated as CASSLATWAEYTEAFF.

The chain uses TRBV10-3 and TRBJ2-5; D not certain. V lost 5 bases and J lost 1, with 8 bases in between. In germline, CDR1 is ENHRY, CDR2 SYGVKD. This CDR3 spans 13 amino acids. CDR3 coding DNA: TGTGCCATCAGTCGCACGGGCCAAGAGACCCAGTACTTC. It encodes CAISRTGQETQYF.

The DNA for the CDR3 is TGTGCCAGCAGCAAAAGCGGGGAGCCGGGCGTGGGCTACACCTTC. Residues: CASSKSGEPGVGYTF. This chain connects TRBV9 to TRBJ1-2; no clear D gene. The V gene's germline CDR1 is SGDLS and CDR2 YYNGEE. Trimming shortened V by 4 bases and J by 8 bases, and 21 bases separated the two germline ends. There are 15 residues in the CDR3.

In this sample, this clone turned up a few times. This chain connects TRBV4-1 to TRBJ2-3; the D gene is possibly TRBD2 (6 bases). Trimming removed 0 bases from V and 1 base from J, with 8 bases in between. CDR1 and CDR2 from the germline V gene are MGHRA and YSYEKL. This CDR3 has 15 amino acids. Here the CDR3 reads CASSQEGGGTDTQYF. CDR3 coding DNA: TGCGCCAGCAGCCAAGAGGGGGGTGGCACAGATACGCAGTATTTT.